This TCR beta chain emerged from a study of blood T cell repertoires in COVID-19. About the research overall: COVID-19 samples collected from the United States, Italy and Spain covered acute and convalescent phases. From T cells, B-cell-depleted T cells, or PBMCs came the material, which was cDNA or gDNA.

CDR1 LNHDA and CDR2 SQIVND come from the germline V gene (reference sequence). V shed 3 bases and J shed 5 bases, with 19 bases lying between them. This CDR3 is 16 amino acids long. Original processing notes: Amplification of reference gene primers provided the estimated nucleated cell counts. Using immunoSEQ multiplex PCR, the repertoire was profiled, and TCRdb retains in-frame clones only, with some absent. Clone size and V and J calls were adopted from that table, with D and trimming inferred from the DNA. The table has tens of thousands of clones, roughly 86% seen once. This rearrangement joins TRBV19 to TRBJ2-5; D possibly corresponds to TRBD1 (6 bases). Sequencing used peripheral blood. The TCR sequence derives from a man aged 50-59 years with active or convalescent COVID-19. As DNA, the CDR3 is TGTGCCAGTAGTATTGTCCCAGGGGACCCTGTTGAGACCCAGTACTTC. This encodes CASSIVPGDPVETQYF.